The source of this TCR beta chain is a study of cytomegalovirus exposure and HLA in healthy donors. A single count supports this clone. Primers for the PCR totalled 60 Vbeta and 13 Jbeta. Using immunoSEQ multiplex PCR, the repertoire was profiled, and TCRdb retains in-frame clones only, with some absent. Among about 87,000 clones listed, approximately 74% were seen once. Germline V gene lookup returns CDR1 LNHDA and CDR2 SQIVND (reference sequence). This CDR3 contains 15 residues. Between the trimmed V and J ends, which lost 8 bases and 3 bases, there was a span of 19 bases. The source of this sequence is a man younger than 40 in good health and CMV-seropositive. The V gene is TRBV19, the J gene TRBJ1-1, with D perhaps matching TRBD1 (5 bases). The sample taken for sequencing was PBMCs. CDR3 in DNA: TGTGCCAGTCTTACCCCCGGGGGAGGGGACACTGAAGCTTTCTTT. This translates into CASLTPGGGDTEAFF.